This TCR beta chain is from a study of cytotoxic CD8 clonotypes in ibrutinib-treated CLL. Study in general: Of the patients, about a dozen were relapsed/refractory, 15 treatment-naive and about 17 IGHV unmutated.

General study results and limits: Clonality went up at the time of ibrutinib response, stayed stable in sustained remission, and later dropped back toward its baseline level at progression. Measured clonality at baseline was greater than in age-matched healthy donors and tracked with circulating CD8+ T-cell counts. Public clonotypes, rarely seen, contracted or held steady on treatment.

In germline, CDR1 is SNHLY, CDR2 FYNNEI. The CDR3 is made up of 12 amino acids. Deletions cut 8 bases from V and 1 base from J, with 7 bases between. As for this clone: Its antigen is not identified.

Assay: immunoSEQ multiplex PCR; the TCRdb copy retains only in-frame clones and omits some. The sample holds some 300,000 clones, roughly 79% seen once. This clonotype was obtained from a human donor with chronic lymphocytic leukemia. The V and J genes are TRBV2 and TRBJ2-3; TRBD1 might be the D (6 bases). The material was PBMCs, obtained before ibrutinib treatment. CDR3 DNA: TGTGCCAGCCGACAGGGCACAGATACGCAGTATTTT. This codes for CASRQGTDTQYF.